Listed below are T cell receptor beta chains from one sample, sequenced in a study of blood T cell repertoires in COVID-19. Only in-frame clones appear in the TCRdb table, and some are missing; sequencing was by immunoSEQ multiplex PCR. The sample holds over 130,000 clones, 60% to 85% seen once. Specimen: peripheral blood. Every receptor here comes from a man in his forties or fifties with acute or convalescent COVID-19. The CDR3 runs from the conserved cysteine through the conserved F or W.

TRBV28	TRBJ1-5	CASSLGQGRQPQHF
TRBV6-6	TRBJ1-2	CASSTGGGSYGYTF
TRBV5-4	TRBJ2-1	CASSFQQGGTNNEQFF
TRBV15	TRBJ2-3	CATSKGTQSADTQYF
TRBV11-3	TRBJ2-1	CASSFRGGYNEQFF
TRBV24-1	TRBJ2-3	CATSDQLAADTQYF
TRBV11-2	TRBJ2-2	CASSTPRGGGGTGELFF
TRBV7-2	TRBJ1-4	CASSPTTGLTPNEKLFF
TRBV27	TRBJ2-3	CASSLAGLAGHTQYF
TRBV3-1/TRBV3-2	TRBJ2-7	CASSRGQWYEQYF
TRBV10-3	TRBJ1-4	CAISETDRGSTNEKLFF
TRBV7-6	TRBJ2-5	CASSLAGTEYQETQYF
TRBV3-1/TRBV3-2	TRBJ1-2	CASSQWTGGYGYTF
TRBV12-3/TRBV12-4	TRBJ1-2	CASSFDTIGYTF
TRBV29-1	TRBJ2-5	CSAGQGIQETQYF
TRBV11-2	TRBJ1-6	CASSLQGGNSPLHF
TRBV10-1	TRBJ1-5	CASSESKEDQPQHF
TRBV11-3	TRBJ2-2	CATRISPGELFF
TRBV2	TRBJ1-2	CASSEDRDNYGYTF
TRBV24-1	TRBJ1-2	CATSARQGYGYTF
TRBV3-1/TRBV3-2	TRBJ2-4	CASSQPGLAGGIQYF
TRBV7-9	TRBJ2-1	CASSSTSGGVGYNEQFF
TRBV9	TRBJ1-2	CASSVETGENYGYTF
TRBV19	TRBJ2-2	CASSSQGLAGSGELFF
TRBV10-3	TRBJ1-1	CAISESGGTEAFF
TRBV2	TRBJ1-2	CASSVGQGAFHGYTF
TRBV6-5	TRBJ2-3	CASSLGTPGETQYF
TRBV5-1	TRBJ1-1	CASSTDRPDTEAFF
TRBV19	TRBJ1-3	CASSIRTGHFSGNTIYF
TRBV18	TRBJ2-3	CASSPPSGGPDTQYF
TRBV5-6	TRBJ2-3	CASSLLIFSSTGSKDTQYF
TRBV18	TRBJ2-1	CASSPLLTAGVNEQFF
TRBV11-3	TRBJ2-5	CASSLRGPGGETQYF
TRBV4-1	TRBJ2-1	CASSQDPEYNEQFF
TRBV28	TRBJ1-1	CASSSYRNTEAFF
TRBV5-1	TRBJ2-2	CASSADRGNTGELFF
TRBV3-1/TRBV3-2	TRBJ2-3	CASSQVPRLAGGIDTQYF
TRBV19	TRBJ2-5	CASSRGTRQETQYF
TRBV2	TRBJ1-1	CASRQGSDTEAFF
TRBV7-2	TRBJ2-7	CASSFKRDSAYEQYF
TRBV6-5	TRBJ1-6	CASSSGTGNNSPLHF
TRBV10-3	TRBJ1-1	CAISGQMNTEAFF